This is a list of T cell receptor beta chains from one sample in a study of shared clonotypes between healthy human individuals. The protocol was immunoSEQ multiplex PCR, while the TCRdb copy is restricted to in-frame clones and leaves out a portion. The repertoire consists of about 2.4 million clones, with about 92% occurring once and the leading ten covering roughly 0.13%. Sample: naive CD4+ T cells sorted from blood. The receptors come from a man aged 18 to 30 in good health. The CDR3 runs from the conserved cysteine through the conserved F or W. Fields, in order: V gene, CDR3 length, clone size, J gene, D gene, CDR3 DNA, CDR3 protein. The D gene is left open where the match is weak. Not every row has a clone size; where given, it reads once, few, many or a size class.

v_call: TRBV7-2
cdr3_length: 13
clone_size: few
j_call: TRBJ1-1
d_call: -
cdr3_nt: TGTGCCAGCAGCCCTCGACAGAGTAATGAAGCTTTCTTT
cdr3_aa: CASSPRQSNEAFF

v_call: TRBV6-5
cdr3_length: 14
clone_size: -
j_call: TRBJ1-4
d_call: -
cdr3_nt: TGTGCCAGCCGTTCCTGGGGGGGAGATGAAAAACTGTTTTTT
cdr3_aa: CASRSWGGDEKLFF

v_call: TRBV7-9
cdr3_length: 14
clone_size: once
j_call: TRBJ1-6
d_call: -
cdr3_nt: TGTGCCAGCAGCTCTGGAAACGAGAATTCACCCCTCCACTTT
cdr3_aa: CASSSGNENSPLHF

v_call: TRBV28
cdr3_length: 14
clone_size: -
j_call: TRBJ2-1
d_call: -
cdr3_nt: TGTGCCAGCAGGCCTCGGCCCTCCAGGAATGAGCAGTTCTTC
cdr3_aa: CASRPRPSRNEQFF

v_call: TRBV18
cdr3_length: 13
clone_size: once
j_call: TRBJ1-2
d_call: -
cdr3_nt: TGTGCCAGCTCACCGGGCAGGGAGGGCGGCTACACCTTC
cdr3_aa: CASSPGREGGYTF

v_call: TRBV5-4
cdr3_length: 15
clone_size: -
j_call: TRBJ2-5
d_call: -
cdr3_nt: TGTGCCAGCAGCTCAGCGAGTCTGAGATCGGAGACCCAGTACTTC
cdr3_aa: CASSSASLRSETQYF

v_call: TRBV10-3
cdr3_length: 13
clone_size: -
j_call: TRBJ1-5
d_call: TRBD1
cdr3_nt: TGTGCCACGACGGACAGGGTCGGACAGCCCCAGCATTTT
cdr3_aa: CATTDRVGQPQHF

v_call: TRBV18
cdr3_length: 15
clone_size: -
j_call: TRBJ2-3
d_call: -
cdr3_nt: TGTGCCAGCTCACCCCGGGACTCTCGCACAGATACGCAGTATTTT
cdr3_aa: CASSPRDSRTDTQYF

v_call: TRBV19
cdr3_length: 12
clone_size: -
j_call: TRBJ1-1
d_call: -
cdr3_nt: TGTGCCAGTAGGCGGACCGACACTGAAGCTTTCTTT
cdr3_aa: CASRRTDTEAFF

v_call: TRBV30
cdr3_length: 14
clone_size: -
j_call: TRBJ2-2
d_call: -
cdr3_nt: TGTGCCTGGAGTGTAGTCCCGAACACCGGGGAGCTGTTTTTT
cdr3_aa: CAWSVVPNTGELFF

v_call: TRBV7-2
cdr3_length: 14
clone_size: -
j_call: TRBJ2-5
d_call: -
cdr3_nt: TGTGCCAGCAGCCTGGTGGGGCGGGGAGAGACCCAGTACTTC
cdr3_aa: CASSLVGRGETQYF

v_call: TRBV11-2
cdr3_length: 13
clone_size: -
j_call: TRBJ2-2
d_call: -
cdr3_nt: TGTGCCAGCAGCCGATCACTAACCGGGGAGCTGTTTTTT
cdr3_aa: CASSRSLTGELFF

v_call: TRBV7-9
cdr3_length: 16
clone_size: -
j_call: TRBJ2-2
d_call: -
cdr3_nt: TGTGCCAGCAGCAAACGGACGGGCCGGGGCACCGGGGAGCTGTTTTTT
cdr3_aa: CASSKRTGRGTGELFF

v_call: TRBV5-6
cdr3_length: 15
clone_size: -
j_call: TRBJ2-7
d_call: TRBD1
cdr3_nt: TGTGCCAGCAGCCCCGGGACAGGGATTTCCTACGAGCAGTACTTC
cdr3_aa: CASSPGTGISYEQYF

v_call: TRBV6-5
cdr3_length: 12
clone_size: -
j_call: TRBJ1-2
d_call: -
cdr3_nt: TGTGCCCTTGGGCCGGGGGCATATGGCTACACCTTC
cdr3_aa: CALGPGAYGYTF

v_call: TRBV7-9
cdr3_length: 14
clone_size: -
j_call: TRBJ2-7
d_call: TRBD1
cdr3_nt: TGTGCCGGGGCGGGCCCGGACAGGGGGTCCGAGCAGTACTTC
cdr3_aa: CAGAGPDRGSEQYF